The present T cell receptor beta chain was sequenced within a study of blood T cells in healthy people across ages. This clonotype was seen a few times. Its antigen is undetermined. A second about 6 to 12 cycle PCR used barcoded and J-beta primers. From the 5' RACE reads, TCRdb called clonotypes with MiXCR, one entry per CDR3 protein. This sample carries over 600,000 distinct CDR3 sequences, about 46% of them seen once, and the ten largest clones take about a sixth. Regarding the study as a whole: Significant beta diversity loss was already apparent by age approximately 38, declining roughly linearly.

The sequencing sample was made of blood. The TCR comes from a man older than 75 in good health.

This CDR3 reads CSADHATSGRAADTQYF. The DNA for the CDR3 is TGCAGTGCTGACCACGCGACTAGCGGGAGGGCCGCAGATACGCAGTATTTT. The rearrangement joins TRBV20-1 to TRBJ2-3; 14 bases map to TRBD2. The trim removed 5 bases at V and 4 bases at J, leaving 11 bases unmatched. CDR1 is DFQATT, CDR2 SNEGSKA, per germline (reference sequence). This CDR3 is built from 17 residues.